A selection of T cell receptor beta chains follows, all from one sample in a study of T cell repertoires in cytomegalovirus infection. TCRdb analysed the reads with MiXCR anew, one entry per CDR3 protein. The sample yields about 250,000 distinct CDR3 sequences, 6% to 8% seen once. Sequencing was done on a sample of PBMCs. These receptors were taken from a human donor in good health (CMV status not recorded). Some clones in this sample may be carry-over from other donors' samples. Each CDR3 is given with its conserved first and last residue. D genes are given only for firm matches. Clone size is stated in some rows and not others, as once, few, many or a class when expanded.

>TRBJ1-1|many|TRBV5-1|TRBD1
TGCGCCAGCAGCTGGGACAGGGAGACTTTCTTT
CASSWDRETFF
>TRBJ1-1|many|TRBV28|TRBD1
TGTGCCAGCAGTATTACCGGGACAGGGGCTGAAGCTTTCTTT
CASSITGTGAEAFF
>TRBJ2-7|-|TRBV28|TRBD1
TGTGCCAGCAGTTTACTTGGGGACAGGGGAGGAGAGCAGTACTTC
CASSLLGDRGGEQYF
>TRBJ2-5|many|TRBV7-9|TRBD2
TGTGCCAGTACTAGCGACCAAGAGACCCAGTACTTC
CASTSDQETQYF
>TRBJ1-6|many|TRBV12-3/TRBV12-4|-
TGTGCCAGCAGTTTAGGCCCCGGGACGGATTCACCCCTCCACTTT
CASSLGPGTDSPLHF
>TRBJ2-7|few|TRBV5-5|-
TGTGCCAGCAGCCGCCTCCCAGCCTACGAGCAGTACTTC
CASSRLPAYEQYF
>TRBJ1-1|many|TRBV27|TRBD1
TGTGCCAGCAGTACGGACAGGGGCTTGTCTGAAGCTTTCTTT
CASSTDRGLSEAFF
>TRBJ2-7|many|TRBV6-2/TRBV6-3|TRBD1
TGTGCCAGCAGCAATCCGGTCGGGACAGGGAACGAGCAGTACTTC
CASSNPVGTGNEQYF
>TRBJ2-7|-|TRBV29-1|-
TGCAGCGCTGCTACCGGGCCCAGATACGAGCAGTACTTC
CSAATGPRYEQYF
>TRBJ1-2|many|TRBV12-3/TRBV12-4|-
TGTGCCAGCAGTTTTGGGTCGGGGGTTAACTATGGCTACACCTTC
CASSFGSGVNYGYTF
>TRBJ1-1|many|TRBV6-1|-
TGTGCCAGCAGTGAAGCTGGGTCCCGGGGCACTGAAGCTTTCTTT
CASSEAGSRGTEAFF
>TRBJ2-5|many|TRBV9|-
TGTGCCAGCAGCCCTGGGGGGGGCCTTGGGGAGACCCAGTACTTC
CASSPGGGLGETQYF
>TRBJ1-1|-|TRBV7-2|TRBD1
TGTGCCAGCAGCTTAGGAAGGGGGCACGCTTTCTTT
CASSLGRGHAFF
>TRBJ1-5|many|TRBV29-1|-
TGCAGCGTTCTGACAGTCGGCAATCAGCCCCAGCATTTT
CSVLTVGNQPQHF
>TRBJ1-5|many|TRBV30|-
TGTGCCTGGGGGGACGGTTACAATCAGCCCCAGCATTTT
CAWGDGYNQPQHF
>TRBJ2-2|-|TRBV5-1|-
TGCGCCAGCAGCTTGGAGTCGGCCCTGGGCGGGGAGCTGTTTTTT
CASSLESALGGELFF
>TRBJ2-7|many|TRBV7-6|TRBD1
TGTGCCAGCAGCTTGAGGACAGGGACTGACGAGCAGTACTTC
CASSLRTGTDEQYF
>TRBJ1-1|-|TRBV5-6|-
TGTGCCAGCACCCTCAGACCATTTACTAACACTGAAGCTTTCTTT
CASTLRPFTNTEAFF
>TRBJ1-5|-|TRBV20-1|-
TGCAGTGCTTCCCCCGGATATAGCAATCAGCCCCAGCATTTT
CSASPGYSNQPQHF
>TRBJ1-1|many|TRBV7-2|TRBD1
TGTGCCAGCAGCTTAGTGATGGGACAGGGCTCTCGAGCTTTCTTT
CASSLVMGQGSRAFF
>TRBJ1-1|few|TRBV29-1|-
TGCAGCGTTGAAGATGTGGGTTCTGAAGCTTTCTTT
CSVEDVGSEAFF
>TRBJ2-1|many|TRBV20-1|TRBD1
TGCAGTGCCGAGCGGGACAGGGGAAATGAGCAGTTCTTC
CSAERDRGNEQFF
>TRBJ2-5|many|TRBV20-1|TRBD2
TGCAGTGCTCCGCTTAGCGGGGGGGGCGAGACCCAGTACTTC
CSAPLSGGGETQYF
>TRBJ2-7|many|TRBV28|-
TGTGCCAGCAGTTTAATAGGGTCCGAGCAGTACTTC
CASSLIGSEQYF
>TRBJ2-7|many|TRBV6-2/TRBV6-3|-
TGTGCCAGCAGTTTGCCCCCCTACGAGCAGTACTTC
CASSLPPYEQYF
>TRBJ1-2|many|TRBV6-5|TRBD1
TGTGCCAGCAGAAAATCTAATTGGGACAGCCTATATGGCTACACCTTC
CASRKSNWDSLYGYTF
>TRBJ1-1|many|TRBV7-9|-
TGTGCCAGCAGCTTAGCGTGGGGGAACACTGAAGCTTTCTTT
CASSLAWGNTEAFF
>TRBJ2-5|few|TRBV20-1|TRBD2
TGCAGTGCCCCTACTAGCGGGGGGCAAGAGACCCAGTACTTC
CSAPTSGGQETQYF
>TRBJ1-1|many|TRBV7-2|-
TGTGCCAGCAGCACCCAGACAGGGAACACTGAAGCTTTCTTT
CASSTQTGNTEAFF
>TRBJ1-3|few|TRBV29-1|-
TGCAGCGTTGAAGAGGGGAGTGGTGGAAACACCATATATTTT
CSVEEGSGGNTIYF
>TRBJ2-7|many|TRBV29-1|-
TGCAGCGCCGCTGGGGGGGGCGTCTTGAGCTCCTACGAGCAGTACTTC
CSAAGGGVLSSYEQYF
>TRBJ2-3|-|TRBV29-1|TRBD1
TGCAGCGACTGGACAGGGGATGGAGATACGCAGTATTTT
CSDWTGDGDTQYF
>TRBJ2-2|many|TRBV5-1|TRBD1
TGCGCCAGCAGCCCTACAGGGGGCGCGGCCGGGGAGCTGTTTTTT
CASSPTGGAAGELFF
>TRBJ1-2|many|TRBV18|-
TGTGCCAGCTCAGCGGACACTAACTATGGCTACACCTTC
CASSADTNYGYTF
>TRBJ2-5|few|TRBV5-1|TRBD2
TGCGCCAGCAGCTGGGGACTAGCGGGGAAAGAGACCCAGTACTTC
CASSWGLAGKETQYF
>TRBJ2-3|many|TRBV2|-
TGTGCCAGCGGTAGGGACCAGAGGGTTGATACGCAGTATTTT
CASGRDQRVDTQYF
>TRBJ2-5|many|TRBV7-6|TRBD2
TGTGCCAGCAGCTCCGACCCTACTAGCGGGGGAACCCAGTACTTC
CASSSDPTSGGTQYF
>TRBJ1-5|-|TRBV20-1|-
TGCAGTGCTAGAGGGAGGAATCAGCCCCAGCATTTT
CSARGRNQPQHF
>TRBJ2-7|many|TRBV20-1|-
TGCAGTGCTAGTCGCAGGGTCGACGGGGGTCTCGAGCAGTACTTC
CSASRRVDGGLEQYF
>TRBJ1-1|-|TRBV11-2|-
TGTGCCAGCACCGCCCAGGCGAACACTGAAGCTTTCTTT
CASTAQANTEAFF
>TRBJ1-2|-|TRBV7-9|-
TGTGCCAGCAGCTTAGGGGGGACGGACCCTGGCTACACCTTC
CASSLGGTDPGYTF
>TRBJ1-1|many|TRBV28|-
TGTGCCAGCACCCCGAGGGCCGGGAGGAACACTGAAGCTTTCTTT
CASTPRAGRNTEAFF
>TRBJ2-5|many|TRBV2|-
TGTGCCAGCAGAGTGTACCAAGAGACCCAGTACTTC
CASRVYQETQYF
>TRBJ1-4|many|TRBV4-3|-
TGCGCCAGCAGCCTCTCCGGGACGGATAATGAAAAACTGTTTTTT
CASSLSGTDNEKLFF
>TRBJ2-1|many|TRBV20-1|TRBD2
TGCAGTGCAAGTAGCGGGTCCTACAATGAGCAGTTCTTC
CSASSGSYNEQFF
>TRBJ1-1|many|TRBV7-9|TRBD1
TGTGCCAGCAGCTTACAAAGGGACAGGGGGCGTACTGAAGCTTTCTTT
CASSLQRDRGRTEAFF
>TRBJ2-1|many|TRBV7-9|-
TGTGCCAGCAGCCGGCCAGGGGACCTAGAGCAGTTCTTC
CASSRPGDLEQFF
>TRBJ2-1|-|TRBV7-2|TRBD2
TGTGCCAGCAAGCGGGGAGACAATGAGCAGTTCTTC
CASKRGDNEQFF
>TRBJ1-1|many|TRBV7-2|-
TGTGCCAGCAGCTTAGTGGGGACATTCGCCCCTGAAGCTTTCTTT
CASSLVGTFAPEAFF
>TRBJ1-3|many|TRBV4-1|-
TGCGCCAGCAGCCACCCTCCAGGGAGACGAAACACCATATATTTT
CASSHPPGRRNTIYF
>TRBJ2-7|few|TRBV12-3/TRBV12-4|-
TGTGCCAGCAGGCTGGGTCCGCCCTACGAGCAGTACTTC
CASRLGPPYEQYF
>TRBJ1-5|many|TRBV30|TRBD1
TGTGCCTGGAGTGTCCGACAGGGATTGATCGGTCAGCCCCAGCATTTT
CAWSVRQGLIGQPQHF
>TRBJ2-3|many|TRBV20-1|TRBD2
TGCAGTGCCCTGAGCGGGGAGCTCAGCACAGATACGCAGTATTTT
CSALSGELSTDTQYF
>TRBJ1-1|-|TRBV18|TRBD1
TGTGCCAGCTCTCGGGGACAGGACGAAGCTTGCTTT
CASSRGQDEACF
>TRBJ1-2|many|TRBV3-1|-
TGTGCCAGCAGCCAAGATCTGGAGGGTGAAGGCTACACCTTC
CASSQDLEGEGYTF
>TRBJ1-1|many|TRBV12-5|-
TGTGCTAGTGGACCCCCGGTCTCGAGGACTGAAGCTTTCTTT
CASGPPVSRTEAFF
>TRBJ2-1|many|TRBV29-1|TRBD1
TGCAGCGCAGGACAGGGGAGCAATGAGCAGTTCTTC
CSAGQGSNEQFF